The clone carrying this T cell receptor beta chain was observed at least ten times. The source material, RNA transcripts, was used to amplify TCR beta CDR3 regions. With the HTBI primer set, the TCR CDR3 went through a first round of RT-PCR. TCRdb recomputed calls from the multiplex PCR reads with MiXCR, one row per CDR3 protein. The sample consists of over 700,000 distinct CDR3 sequences, around 20% of them appearing once. Trimming at V came to 0 bases and at J to 0 bases, leaving 9 bases not matched to a gene. Germline CDR1 and CDR2: MNHEY and SVGEGT. The CDR3 runs 19 residues. The data stem from a study of T cells in Graves' hyperthyroidism and ophthalmopathy.

The receptor's source is a woman aged 50 to 65 with Graves' hyperthyroidism that later progressed to Graves' ophthalmopathy. Specimen: blood. The J gene is TRBJ2-5, the V gene TRBV6-2 or TRBV6-3; 11 nucleotides align to TRBD2. CDR3 protein: CASSYSLWLAGGNQETQYF. Written as DNA, the CDR3 is TGTGCCAGCAGTTACTCGTTGTGGCTAGCGGGGGGCAACCAAGAGACCCAGTACTTC.